These T cell receptor beta chains were read from a single sample in a study of blood T cell repertoires in COVID-19. This table comes from immunoSEQ multiplex PCR, and its TCRdb copy is limited to in-frame clones, with some not included. The table lists a few hundred thousand clones, 88% of them singletons. The sequenced material came from PBMCs or T cells enriched from blood (not recorded which). These receptors originate from a young woman who had recovered from COVID-19. The conserved cysteine and the conserved F or W are not part of the CDR3 here. The order of the fields is V gene, J gene, CDR3 protein.

TRBV7-8,TRBJ1-6,AISSGNNSPLH
TRBV7-6,TRBJ1-6,ASSPWEDSPLH
TRBV18,TRBJ1-4,ASSPPSDEKLF
TRBV19,TRBJ2-5,ASSWTSEETQY
TRBV7-3,TRBJ1-1,ASSPGIGAEAF
TRBV11-2,TRBJ1-3,ASSRRQGSGNTIY
TRBV19,TRBJ2-6,ASRENSGANVLT
TRBV5-1,TRBJ2-6,ASSPRQGISGANVLT
TRBV6-5,TRBJ1-2,ASSPLRENYGYT
TRBV6-6,TRBJ1-1,ASTSSFPSGAF
TRBV5-1,TRBJ2-7,ASSTPDSGNPSYRYEQY
TRBV5-1,TRBJ1-2,ASSLGRGDYGYT
TRBV28,TRBJ2-7,ASSALGTGSYEQY
TRBV29-1,TRBJ1-5,SVDAGKDQPQH
TRBV11-2,TRBJ2-3,ASSLAGGLDTQY
TRBV7-8,TRBJ2-5,ASSYSRSSETQY
TRBV6-1,TRBJ2-2,ASSEFTQGQNTGELF
TRBV19,TRBJ2-5,ASSRDRRETQY
TRBV19,TRBJ1-1,ASSLDGEGWTEAF
TRBV30,TRBJ1-1,AWSVGRGTEAF
TRBV5-5,TRBJ1-5,ASSLSGGNQPQH
TRBV19,TRBJ1-3,ASSMVGRRISGNTIY
TRBV12-5,TRBJ1-2,ASGSFPNNPTIT
TRBV7-2,TRBJ1-5,ASSTGQGVQPQH
TRBV7-7,TRBJ2-1,ASSPWAGLGNEQF
TRBV2,TRBJ2-7,ASGTRDGTYEQY
TRBV9,TRBJ2-3,ASSVGGTSITQY
TRBV10-3,TRBJ2-7,AIRGDRWYEQY
TRBV18,TRBJ1-1,ASSPSGRGAEAF
TRBV4-2,TRBJ1-2,ASSHTLRDSSYGYT
TRBV23-1,TRBJ2-7,ASSQQQGARRYEQY
TRBV29-1,TRBJ1-2,SVESGQYGYT
TRBV6-5,TRBJ1-6,ASSYRGQGSSPLH
TRBV3-1/TRBV3-2,TRBJ2-5,ASSLRPRGETQY
TRBV9,TRBJ2-3,ASSPRAGGATDTQY
TRBV24-1,TRBJ2-2,ATIIPGTATGELF
TRBV2,TRBJ2-7,ASSEPLGGTSYEQY
TRBV4-2,TRBJ1-2,ASSQEGSAGQGFYGYT
TRBV5-1,TRBJ1-4,ASSLNRPTTNEKLF
TRBV3-1/TRBV3-2,TRBJ2-3,ASSGPSTDTQY
TRBV2,TRBJ2-3,ASKSRTWDLDTDTQY
TRBV7-3,TRBJ2-3,ASSLTGVQDTQY
TRBV5-1,TRBJ2-7,ASSDNRATLAYEQY
TRBV2,TRBJ1-2,ASSEAGGLREGYT
TRBV5-6,TRBJ1-4,ASSLLPGQLQGKGEKLF
TRBV9,TRBJ2-2,ASSVGTNTGELF
TRBV7-2,TRBJ2-3,ASSFFIQGADTQY
TRBV10-3,TRBJ1-3,AISESDRAGNTIY
TRBV4-3,TRBJ2-1,ASSQRGGRNEQF
TRBV30,TRBJ1-5,AWSGQGNQPQH
TRBV18,TRBJ1-1,ASSPPTGGNTEAF
TRBV5-8,TRBJ2-2,ASSPAGGGDTGELF
TRBV27,TRBJ2-7,ASSFATGNDEQY
TRBV5-1,TRBJ2-3,ASSPGGAGTDTQY
TRBV3-1/TRBV3-2,TRBJ2-2,ASSRRDFLT